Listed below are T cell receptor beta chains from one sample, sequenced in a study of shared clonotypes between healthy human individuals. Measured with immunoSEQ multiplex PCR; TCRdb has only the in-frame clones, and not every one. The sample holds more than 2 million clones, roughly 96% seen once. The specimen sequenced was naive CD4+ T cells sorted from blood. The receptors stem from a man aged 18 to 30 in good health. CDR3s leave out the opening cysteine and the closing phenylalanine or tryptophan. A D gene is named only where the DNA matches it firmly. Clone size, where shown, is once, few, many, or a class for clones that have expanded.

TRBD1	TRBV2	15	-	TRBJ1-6	ASSDTGGASYNSPLH
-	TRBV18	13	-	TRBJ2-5	ASSPPAGFRETQY
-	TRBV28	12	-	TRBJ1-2	ASSSGTGNYGYT
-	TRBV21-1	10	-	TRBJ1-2	ASSIPVGGYT
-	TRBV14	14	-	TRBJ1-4	ASSPGTRTINEKLF
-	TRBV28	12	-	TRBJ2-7	ASSLPGLTPEQY
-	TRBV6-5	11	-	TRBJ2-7	ASSDRSSYEQY
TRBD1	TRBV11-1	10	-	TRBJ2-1	ASSLSGQGRF
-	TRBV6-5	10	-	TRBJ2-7	ASSRRGNEQY
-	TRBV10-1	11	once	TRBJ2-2	ASSEDSTGELF
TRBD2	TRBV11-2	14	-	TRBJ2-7	ASSVGLAGGTYEQY
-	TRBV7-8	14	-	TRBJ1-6	ASSLVAGISLSPLH
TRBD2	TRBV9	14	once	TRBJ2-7	ASSSGSGGPEYEQY
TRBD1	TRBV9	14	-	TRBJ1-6	ASSARDSLNNSPLH